This TCR beta chain was obtained from a study of blood T cell repertoires in COVID-19. The repertoire was sequenced with immunoSEQ multiplex PCR; TCRdb's copy has only in-frame clones and lacks some. The sample has a few hundred thousand clones, 91% seen once. Germline trimming cut 4 bases from V and 6 bases from J; bases unmatched to any gene: 8. CDR1 and CDR2 (germline): KGHDR, SFDVKD. The CDR3 sequence is 16 residues long. The receptor was isolated from a person aged 18 to 30 with COVID-19, enrolled during active disease. Sequenced material: peripheral blood. The chain links TRBV24-1 to TRBJ1-2; 12 bases map to TRBD1. The CDR3, as DNA: TGTGCCACCAGTGACCCGGGACAGGGGGCGCATCATGGCTACACCTTC. As protein: CATSDPGQGAHHGYTF.